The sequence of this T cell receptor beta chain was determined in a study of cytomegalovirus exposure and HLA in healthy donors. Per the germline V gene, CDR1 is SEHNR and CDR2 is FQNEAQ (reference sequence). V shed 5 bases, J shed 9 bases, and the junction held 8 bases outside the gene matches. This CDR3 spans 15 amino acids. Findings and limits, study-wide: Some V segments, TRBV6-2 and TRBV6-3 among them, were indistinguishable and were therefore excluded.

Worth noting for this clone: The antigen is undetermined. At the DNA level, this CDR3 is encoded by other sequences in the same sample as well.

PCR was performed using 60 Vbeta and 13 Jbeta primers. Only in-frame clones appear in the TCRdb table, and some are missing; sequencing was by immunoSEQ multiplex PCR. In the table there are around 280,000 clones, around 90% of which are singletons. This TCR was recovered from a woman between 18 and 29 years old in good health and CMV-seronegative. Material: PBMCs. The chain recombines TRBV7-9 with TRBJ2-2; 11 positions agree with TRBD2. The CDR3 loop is CASSVTSGEARELFF. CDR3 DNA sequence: TGTGCCAGCAGCGTGACTAGCGGGGAGGCCAGGGAGCTGTTTTTT.